This record concerns one T cell receptor beta chain sequence. What it binds is not known. This sample was taken from a study of CD8 T cells in ankylosing spondylitis. Study-wide findings and caveats: There were earlier reports of some motif variants in reactive arthritis synovial fluid and blood. Significant enrichment of disease-linked clones was reportedly seen in matched ankylosing spondylitis synovial fluid. Blood of patients with ankylosing spondylitis appeared to be characterized by a TCR beta motif of several highly homologous variants. Disease-linked clones had a CD8+ phenotype and relatively low frequency in peripheral blood.

Preparation of TCR beta libraries was done by quantitative 5'-RACE with molecular barcodes. A single record per CDR3 protein comes from TCRdb applying MiXCR to the 5' RACE reads. In the table there are around 770,000 distinct CDR3 sequences, roughly 10% of which are singletons. Trimming took 3 bases from V and 9 from J, leaving 17 bases between them. CDR1 is LGHNA, CDR2 YNFKEQ, per germline. This CDR3 contains 14 residues. This chain connects TRBV4-2 to TRBJ2-5, with D uncertain. Specimen: blood, either unsorted or a sorted T cell fraction (not recorded which). This receptor was taken from a male donor with ankylosing spondylitis. This CDR3 reads CASSQGGPKTAQYF. CDR3 bases: TGTGCCAGCAGCCAGGGTGGTCCGAAAACAGCCCAGTACTTC.